The present entry profiles one TCR beta chain with its context. Looked up from germline, CDR1 is LGHNA and CDR2 is YNFKEQ. This CDR3 is 19 amino acids long. J lost 9 bases, V lost 2 bases, and 17 bases had no gene match. The data were obtained in a study of technical replicates of blood from a few donors. The method was immunoSEQ multiplex PCR; TCRdb's version includes in-frame clones alone and lacks a portion of them. The top ten hold roughly 0.24% of the sample, which has around 67,000 clones, around 95% seen once. The gene calls are TRBV4-2 and TRBJ2-1; 12 bases fit TRBD2. This receptor was identified in a human donor in good health. Material for sequencing was T cells isolated from PBMCs. CDR3 residues: CASSQRPSLAGGAVAEQFF. The CDR3 DNA follows: TGTGCCAGCAGCCAAAGACCAAGCCTAGCGGGAGGGGCAGTCGCTGAGCAGTTCTTC.